The rows below give T cell receptor beta chains drawn from one sample of a study of blood T cell repertoires in COVID-19. Using immunoSEQ multiplex PCR, the repertoire was profiled, and TCRdb retains in-frame clones only, with some absent. The table includes 250,000 to 300,000 clones, less than 90% detected once. The sample comprised peripheral blood. The source of these receptors is a man between 60 and 70 years old who had recovered from COVID-19. Each CDR3 is given with its conserved first and last residue. The order of the fields is V gene, clone size, J gene, D gene, CDR3 DNA, CDR3 protein. D genes are given only for firm matches. The size entry is marked missing in some rows and otherwise reads once, few, many or a size class.

V gene: TRBV19; clone size: .; J gene: TRBJ2-2; D gene: .; CDR3 DNA: TGTGCCAGTAGTATAGTATTGACAGGCACCGGGGAGCTGTTTTTT; CDR3 protein: CASSIVLTGTGELFF
V gene: TRBV5-1; clone size: .; J gene: TRBJ2-5; D gene: .; CDR3 DNA: TGCGCCAGCAGCTTGGAATCCAGGGCGGGGGAGACCCAGTACTTC; CDR3 protein: CASSLESRAGETQYF
V gene: TRBV3-1/TRBV3-2; clone size: .; J gene: TRBJ2-1; D gene: TRBD2; CDR3 DNA: TGTGCCAGCAGCCGGTCGAGCGGGGGGGGCAATGAGCAGTTCTTC; CDR3 protein: CASSRSSGGGNEQFF
V gene: TRBV19; clone size: once; J gene: TRBJ2-7; D gene: TRBD2; CDR3 DNA: TGTGCCAGTACCACTAGCGGGTCTAGCTCCTACGAGCAGTACTTC; CDR3 protein: CASTTSGSSSYEQYF
V gene: TRBV15; clone size: .; J gene: TRBJ1-6; D gene: TRBD1; CDR3 DNA: TGTGCCACTGCAACACGGGACAGTTCTAATTCACCCCTCCACTTT; CDR3 protein: CATATRDSSNSPLHF
V gene: TRBV6-5; clone size: .; J gene: TRBJ2-7; D gene: .; CDR3 DNA: TGTGCCAGCAGGGCCCGGGTCCCACCCTACGAGCAGTACTTC; CDR3 protein: CASRARVPPYEQYF
V gene: TRBV9; clone size: .; J gene: TRBJ1-2; D gene: TRBD1; CDR3 DNA: TGTGCCAGCAGTCGGGACAGAGCACACTATGGCTACACCTTC; CDR3 protein: CASSRDRAHYGYTF
V gene: TRBV27; clone size: .; J gene: TRBJ2-7; D gene: TRBD1; CDR3 DNA: TGTGCCAGCAGTTTATTGGGAGGGGGACAGGGCGCCTACGAGCAGTACTTC; CDR3 protein: CASSLLGGGQGAYEQYF
V gene: TRBV11-2; clone size: .; J gene: TRBJ2-1; D gene: TRBD2; CDR3 DNA: TGTGCCAGCAGCTTGACTAGCGGGAGCGGGAATGAGCAGTTCTTC; CDR3 protein: CASSLTSGSGNEQFF
V gene: TRBV11-3; clone size: .; J gene: TRBJ2-5; D gene: TRBD2; CDR3 DNA: TGTGCCAGCAGCTACCCCCCCCCGGGACTAGCGGGGGGGCTCCAAGAGACCCAGTACTTC; CDR3 protein: CASSYPPPGLAGGLQETQYF
V gene: TRBV28; clone size: once; J gene: TRBJ1-2; D gene: TRBD1; CDR3 DNA: TGTGCCAGCAGGATGACAGGGTTTCTCTATGGCTACACCTTC; CDR3 protein: CASRMTGFLYGYTF
V gene: TRBV21-1; clone size: .; J gene: TRBJ2-7; D gene: .; CDR3 DNA: TGTGCCAGCAGCGAAACACTCTACCGATACCACTTCTCTTTAGCGAGAGGCTACGAGCAGTACTTC; CDR3 protein: CASSETLYRYHFSLARGYEQYF
V gene: TRBV7-6; clone size: many; J gene: TRBJ2-1; D gene: TRBD2; CDR3 DNA: TGTGCCAGCAGCTTGGCCCCGACTAGCGGGAATTTGTATGAGCAGTTCTTC; CDR3 protein: CASSLAPTSGNLYEQFF
V gene: TRBV13; clone size: .; J gene: TRBJ2-5; D gene: .; CDR3 DNA: TGTGCCAGCAGCACCGGCACAGGTTTTATAGAGACCCAGTACTTC; CDR3 protein: CASSTGTGFIETQYF
V gene: TRBV2; clone size: .; J gene: TRBJ2-1; D gene: .; CDR3 DNA: TGTGCCAGCAGTGAACAGTCTAGCTCCCATGAGCAGTTCTTC; CDR3 protein: CASSEQSSSHEQFF
V gene: TRBV6-1; clone size: .; J gene: TRBJ2-1; D gene: TRBD1; CDR3 DNA: TGTGCCAGCAGTGAATATGGGACAGGGTTCGGTGAGCAGTTCTTC; CDR3 protein: CASSEYGTGFGEQFF
V gene: TRBV7-2; clone size: .; J gene: TRBJ2-3; D gene: .; CDR3 DNA: TGTGCCAGCAGTAGGAGGACAGGCACAGATACGCAGTATTTT; CDR3 protein: CASSRRTGTDTQYF
V gene: TRBV4-1; clone size: .; J gene: TRBJ1-2; D gene: TRBD1; CDR3 DNA: TGCGCCAGCAGCCATGGAACAGGGGGTGGCTACACCTTC; CDR3 protein: CASSHGTGGGYTF
V gene: TRBV18; clone size: .; J gene: TRBJ2-1; D gene: TRBD2; CDR3 DNA: TGTGCCAGCTCACCTCTAGCGGGAGCGGACAATGAGCAGTTCTTC; CDR3 protein: CASSPLAGADNEQFF
V gene: TRBV6-4; clone size: .; J gene: TRBJ2-1; D gene: .; CDR3 DNA: TGTGCCAGCAGTGACTCGTTCTCCGACATTTACAATGAGCAGTTCTTC; CDR3 protein: CASSDSFSDIYNEQFF
V gene: TRBV7-8; clone size: .; J gene: TRBJ2-7; D gene: .; CDR3 DNA: TGTGCCAGCAGCTTCTTCTCTAGATCACACGAGCAGTACTTC; CDR3 protein: CASSFFSRSHEQYF
V gene: TRBV19; clone size: .; J gene: TRBJ1-1; D gene: .; CDR3 DNA: TGTGCCAGTAGTATTGCCCGGCTAGGAGGGGAAGGCACTGAAGCTTTCTTT; CDR3 protein: CASSIARLGGEGTEAFF
V gene: TRBV20-1; clone size: few; J gene: TRBJ2-7; D gene: .; CDR3 DNA: TGCAGTGCTAGTAGAGTCGCCTACGAGCAGTACTTC; CDR3 protein: CSASRVAYEQYF
V gene: TRBV7-3; clone size: .; J gene: TRBJ2-1; D gene: TRBD1; CDR3 DNA: TGTGCCAGCAGCTCACAGGGGGCCCAGATATACAATGAGCAGTTCTTC; CDR3 protein: CASSSQGAQIYNEQFF
V gene: TRBV5-1; clone size: .; J gene: TRBJ2-7; D gene: .; CDR3 DNA: TGCGCCAGCAGCTTACAGGGCGGAAACTCCTACGAGCAGTACTTC; CDR3 protein: CASSLQGGNSYEQYF
V gene: TRBV12-5; clone size: .; J gene: TRBJ2-1; D gene: TRBD2; CDR3 DNA: TGTGCTAGTGCCCTAGAGGGACGGACTAGCGGGAGGCCCTACAATGAGCAGTTCTTC; CDR3 protein: CASALEGRTSGRPYNEQFF
V gene: TRBV4-2; clone size: .; J gene: TRBJ2-3; D gene: .; CDR3 DNA: TGTGCCAGCAGCGTTCGAGTGGGGGGGCAAGATACGCAGTATTTT; CDR3 protein: CASSVRVGGQDTQYF
V gene: TRBV7-2; clone size: .; J gene: TRBJ1-6; D gene: .; CDR3 DNA: TGTGCCAGCAGCCCGGGACATTATAATTCACCCCTCCACTTT; CDR3 protein: CASSPGHYNSPLHF
V gene: TRBV6-5; clone size: .; J gene: TRBJ1-1; D gene: .; CDR3 DNA: TGTGCCAGCAACGAGGGGGTGGTTAGAGCTGAAGCTTTCTTT; CDR3 protein: CASNEGVVRAEAFF
V gene: TRBV19; clone size: .; J gene: TRBJ1-1; D gene: .; CDR3 DNA: TGTGCCAGTAGTGGCCCGGGACAAATGAACACTGAAGCTTTCTTT; CDR3 protein: CASSGPGQMNTEAFF
V gene: TRBV11-2; clone size: .; J gene: TRBJ2-5; D gene: .; CDR3 DNA: TGTGCCAGCAGCGCCCGTGGGGGGGCCCCGGGCACCCAGTACTTC; CDR3 protein: CASSARGGAPGTQYF